What follows are 12 T cell receptor beta chains derived from one specimen sequenced in a study of monozygotic twins with inflammatory bowel disease. With the 5' RACE reads reprocessed, TCRdb shows one record per CDR3 protein and no DNA. In total, the table holds fewer than 550,000 distinct CDR3 sequences. The sample taken for sequencing was blood. All receptors come from a human donor with ulcerative colitis or Crohn's disease, or a healthy co-twin of an affected twin (not recorded which).

The chain employs TRBV20-1 and TRBJ2-5; TCRdb's assignment of TRBD2 cannot be checked, as there is no DNA. The CDR3 runs to 12 residues. The germline V gene has CDR1 DFQATT and CDR2 SNEGSKA (reference sequence). The CDR3 is CSALGLEETQYF.

The V call is TRBV18, the J call TRBJ2-3; the D call from TCRdb, TRBD2, cannot be confirmed without DNA. The CDR3 has 15 residues. Per the germline V gene, CDR1 is KGHSH and CDR2 is LQKENI. This CDR3 reads CASSPPTRETDTQYF. The entire variable domain, with the rest obtained from reference TRBV18 and TRBJ2-3, is as follows: NAGVMQNPRHLVRRRGQEARLRCSPMKGHSHVYWYRQLPEEGLKFMVYLQKENIIDESGMPKERFSAEFPKEGPSILRIQQVVRGDSAAYFCASSPPTRETDTQYFGPGTRLTVL.

This chain joins TRBV30 and TRBJ2-1; TCRdb proposes TRBD2, but this gene call is untestable without DNA. Germline values: CDR1 GTSNPN, CDR2 SVGIG (reference sequence). CDR3 length: 13 amino acids. Here the CDR3 reads CAWGGGRVDEQFF.

The rearrangement links TRBV4-2 to TRBJ1-1. CDR3 length: 13 amino acids. Germline V gene data show CDR1 as LGHNA and CDR2 as YNFKEQ. The chain's CDR3 is CASSANWGTEAFF.

V and J are TRBV7-9 and TRBJ2-1; TCRdb's D gene call, TRBD1, goes unchecked for lack of DNA. The CDR3 consists of 17 residues. CDR1 and CDR2 (germline): SEHNR, FQNEAQ (reference sequence). CDR3 protein: CASSLVAGTNSYNEQFF.

This chain joins TRBV5-1 and TRBJ1-1; the TRBD1 assignment by TCRdb is unverifiable without DNA. Germline assignment: CDR1 SGHRS and CDR2 YFSETQ. The length of the CDR3 is 12 residues. CDR3 residues: CASSYPGPEAFF. The whole variable domain, filled in from reference TRBV5-1 and TRBJ1-1, reads KAGVTQTPRYLIKTRGQQVTLSCSPISGHRSVSWYQQTPGQGLQFLFEYFSETQRNKGNFPGRFSGRQFSNSRSEMNVSTLELGDSALYLCASSYPGPEAFFGQGTRLTVV.

The chain has TRBV5-1 and TRBJ2-2. The CDR3 runs to 15 residues. Germline lookup yields CDR1 SGHRS and CDR2 YFSETQ. This CDR3 is CASTLVEGKAGELFF. Supplemented by reference TRBV5-1 and TRBJ2-2, the full variable domain reads KAGVTQTPRYLIKTRGQQVTLSCSPISGHRSVSWYQQTPGQGLQFLFEYFSETQRNKGNFPGRFSGRQFSNSRSEMNVSTLELGDSALYLCASTLVEGKAGELFFGEGSRLTVL.

CDR3 region: CASGLQRFSGNTIYF. V gene TRBV12-5 combines with J gene TRBJ1-3. Germline lookup yields CDR1 LGHNT and CDR2 FRNRAP. CDR3 length equals 15 residues. Together with reference TRBV12-5 and TRBJ1-3, the CDR3 gives the full variable domain: DARVTQTPRHKVTEMGQEVTMRCQPILGHNTVFWYRQTMMQGLELLAYFRNRAPLDDSGMPKDRFSAEMPDATLATLKIQPSEPRDSAVYFCASGLQRFSGNTIYFGEGSWLTVV.

The chain has TRBV7-8 and TRBJ2-1; TCRdb gives TRBD2 as the D gene, but with no DNA this cannot be confirmed. This CDR3 is 14 amino acids long. In germline, CDR1 is SGHVS, CDR2 FQNEAQ. The CDR3 protein is CASSPSALAGGPVF.

CDR3 loop: CASSQALPGLTEAFF. The chain combines TRBV3-1 with TRBJ1-1. This CDR3 spans 15 amino acids. Germline V lookup: CDR1 LGHDT, CDR2 YNNKEL (reference sequence). Full variable domain (rest looked up from reference TRBV3-1 and TRBJ1-1): DTAVSQTPKYLVTQMGNDKSIKCEQNLGHDTMYWYKQDSKKFLKIMFSYNNKELIINETVPNRFSPKSPDKAHLNLHINSLELGDSAVYFCASSQALPGLTEAFFGQGTRLTVV.

The chain combines TRBV15 with TRBJ2-3; TCRdb reports TRBD1, a call that lacks DNA to check it against. From germline, CDR1 is LNHNV and CDR2 YYDKDF (reference sequence). This CDR3 is built from 13 residues. The CDR3 sequence: CATSARRGDTQYF.

The chain combines TRBV7-3 with TRBJ2-1; TCRdb calls TRBD2, which cannot be checked without DNA. CDR3 length: 13 amino acids. Germline lookup yields CDR1 SGHTA and CDR2 FQGTGA. The CDR3 reads CASKASGNNEQFF. Complete variable domain (other parts from reference TRBV7-3 and TRBJ2-1): GAGVSQTPSNKVTEKGKYVELRCDPISGHTALYWYRQSLGQGPEFLIYFQGTGAADDSGLPNDRFFAVRPEGSVSTLKIQRTERGDSAVYLCASKASGNNEQFFGPGTRLTVL.